Listed below are T cell receptor beta chains from one sample, sequenced in a study of early T cells in non-severe SARS-CoV-2 infection. TCRdb fed the 5' RACE reads into MiXCR, producing one record per CDR3 protein. The repertoire holds 70,000 to 85,000 distinct CDR3 sequences, about 12% seen once, with approximately 6.1% in the top ten. The specimen was whole blood. All receptors derive from an adult who was a healthcare worker with PCR-confirmed SARS-CoV-2 infection or an uninfected control (not recorded which). CDR3s include the opening cysteine and the closing phenylalanine or tryptophan. A D gene is named only where the DNA matches it firmly. Rows give clone size only sometimes, using once, few, many, or a class for an expanded clone.

TRBV20-1	TRBJ2-5	many	-	CSASASGKETQYF	TGCAGTGCTAGTGCAAGCGGAAAAGAGACCCAGTACTTC
TRBV12-3/TRBV12-4	TRBJ1-2	-	-	CASSLVGYGYTF	TGTGCCAGCAGTTTGGTAGGCTATGGCTACACCTTC
TRBV12-3/TRBV12-4	TRBJ2-7	-	-	CASSKQGLSSYEQYF	TGTGCCAGCAGTAAACAGGGACTTAGCTCCTACGAGCAGTACTTC
TRBV12-3/TRBV12-4	TRBJ1-6	-	-	CASSFSGNSPLHF	TGTGCCAGCAGTTTTTCCGGCAATTCACCCCTCCACTTT
TRBV5-1	TRBJ2-7	-	-	CASSLDGGQYEQYF	TGCGCCAGCAGCTTGGATGGGGGGCAATACGAGCAGTACTTC
TRBV5-6	TRBJ1-5	-	-	CASSLGGDQPQHF	TGTGCCAGCAGCTTGGGGGGCGATCAGCCCCAGCATTTT
TRBV29-1	TRBJ1-1	few	-	CSVEKSRATEAFF	TGCAGCGTAGAAAAATCGCGGGCCACTGAAGCTTTCTTT
TRBV2	TRBJ2-3	many	TRBD2	CASSPGLGGATDTQYF	TGTGCCAGCAGCCCGGGACTAGGTGGGGCCACAGATACGCAGTATTTT
TRBV7-2	TRBJ1-5	few	-	CASSSTGSTSNQPQHF	TGTGCCAGCAGCTCTACAGGGTCGACGAGCAATCAGCCCCAGCATTTT
TRBV6-5	TRBJ2-5	-	-	CASSYGPGAEETQYF	TGTGCCAGCAGTTACGGCCCGGGGGCCGAAGAGACCCAGTACTTC
TRBV7-2	TRBJ2-7	many	TRBD1	CASSLERDSYEQYF	TGTGCCAGCAGCTTAGAACGGGACAGCTACGAGCAGTACTTC
TRBV6-5	TRBJ2-5	many	TRBD2	CASSYSSGGLETQYF	TGTGCCAGCAGTTACTCGAGCGGGGGGCTGGAGACCCAGTACTTC
TRBV7-2	TRBJ1-1	few	-	CASSLQVSENTEAFF	TGTGCCAGCAGCTTACAGGTCTCAGAGAACACTGAAGCTTTCTTT
TRBV11-2	TRBJ2-7	few	-	CASSPGRGRYYEQYF	TGTGCCAGCAGTCCAGGGAGGGGGCGCTACTACGAGCAGTACTTC
TRBV27	TRBJ2-1	-	TRBD2	CASSGQGLAGGRSYNEQFF	TGTGCCAGCAGTGGACAGGGACTAGCGGGAGGGCGCTCCTACAATGAGCAGTTCTTC
TRBV24-1	TRBJ2-2	many	-	CATSADGVGTGELFF	TGTGCCACCAGTGCTGATGGGGTAGGAACCGGGGAGCTGTTTTTT
TRBV21-1	TRBJ2-7	few	-	CASSKATRDFHPYEQYF	TGTGCCAGCAGCAAAGCGACGCGGGATTTCCATCCATACGAGCAGTACTTC
TRBV4-1	TRBJ1-5	-	-	CASSHLPAGHQPQHF	TGCGCCAGCAGCCACCTTCCCGCAGGGCATCAGCCCCAGCATTTT
TRBV9	TRBJ2-7	few	-	CASSVGGVDYEQYF	TGTGCCAGCAGCGTAGGGGGAGTGGACTACGAGCAGTACTTC
TRBV18	TRBJ1-5	-	-	CASSPLSDQPQHF	TGTGCCAGCTCACCATTATCTGATCAGCCCCAGCATTTT
TRBV19	TRBJ1-1	few	-	CASSPREGSAEAFF	TGTGCCAGTAGCCCCCGGGAGGGTTCGGCTGAAGCTTTCTTT
TRBV29-1	TRBJ1-2	many	-	CSVGDGVSGYTF	TGCAGCGTTGGAGATGGGGTTAGTGGCTACACCTTC
TRBV6-6	TRBJ1-5	-	-	CASRKGEGNQPRHF	TGTGCCAGCAGGAAAGGGGAAGGCAATCAGCCCCGGCATTTT
TRBV12-5	TRBJ1-5	many	-	CASGAGEAGNQPQHF	TGTGCTAGTGGTGCCGGGGAGGCGGGCAATCAGCCCCAGCATTTT
TRBV11-2	TRBJ2-1	few	TRBD1	CASSRDREHEQFF	TGTGCCAGCAGCCGGGACAGGGAGCATGAGCAGTTCTTC
TRBV6-2/TRBV6-3	TRBJ2-4	many	TRBD1	CASRPTGFRPNENIQYF	TGTGCCAGCAGACCGACAGGGTTTCGGCCTAACGAAAACATTCAGTACTTC
TRBV28	TRBJ1-2	few	-	CASSSDDRIYGYTF	TGTGCCAGCAGCTCCGATGACAGGATATATGGCTACACCTTC
TRBV6-5	TRBJ1-6	-	TRBD1	CASSYRLDRESPLHF	TGTGCCAGCAGTTACCGATTAGACAGGGAGTCACCCCTCCACTTT
TRBV5-1	TRBJ2-1	-	TRBD2	CASSLGVGGRAHEQFF	TGCGCCAGCAGCTTGGGAGTTGGCGGGAGGGCCCATGAGCAGTTCTTC
TRBV6-6	TRBJ2-1	-	-	CASSPSGGWEQFF	TGTGCCAGCAGCCCCTCGGGGGGCTGGGAGCAGTTCTTC
TRBV7-2	TRBJ2-7	-	-	CASSLGVGRGQYF	TGTGCCAGCAGCTTAGGGGTCGGAAGGGGGCAGTACTTC
TRBV10-1	TRBJ2-3	many	-	CASKGGLSTDTQYF	TGCGCCAGCAAGGGCGGACTCTCCACAGATACGCAGTATTTT
TRBV30	TRBJ2-5	many	-	CAWRGNQETQYF	TGTGCCTGGAGAGGGAACCAAGAGACCCAGTACTTC
TRBV29-1	TRBJ2-1	-	-	CSVARGGPYNEQFF	TGCAGCGTTGCGAGGGGGGGCCCCTACAATGAGCAGTTCTTC
TRBV4-3	TRBJ2-7	many	TRBD2	CASSQDWLAGSMSSYEQYF	TGCGCCAGCAGCCAAGATTGGCTAGCGGGATCCATGAGCTCCTACGAGCAGTACTTC
TRBV4-1	TRBJ1-3	-	-	CASSQDFTLLGNTIYF	TGCGCCAGCAGCCAAGATTTCACGCTTCTAGGAAACACCATATATTTT
TRBV7-3	TRBJ2-7	-	-	CASSLVGEVGEQYF	TGTGCCAGCAGCTTGGTCGGTGAGGTCGGCGAGCAGTACTTC
TRBV7-2	TRBJ2-5	-	-	CASSLRRGQETQYF	TGTGCCAGCAGCTTACGGCGGGGCCAAGAGACCCAGTACTTC
TRBV11-2	TRBJ2-3	few	TRBD1	CASSSQGAGNTDTQYF	TGTGCCAGCAGCTCCCAGGGGGCGGGAAACACAGATACGCAGTATTTT
TRBV3-1	TRBJ2-1	-	-	CASSRKTGIGEQFF	TGTGCCAGCAGCCGTAAAACAGGGATTGGTGAGCAGTTCTTC
TRBV7-9	TRBJ2-6	many	-	CASSLGYQGRSGANVLTF	TGTGCCAGCAGCTTAGGATATCAGGGCCGCTCTGGGGCCAACGTCCTGACTTTC
TRBV25-1	TRBJ1-4	few	TRBD1	CASSGVAGTGRATNEKLFF	TGTGCCAGCAGTGGGGTAGCGGGGACAGGGCGTGCAACTAATGAAAAACTGTTTTTT
TRBV2	TRBJ2-5	few	-	CASSERTDQETQYF	TGTGCCAGCAGTGAACGGACGGATCAAGAGACCCAGTACTTC
TRBV4-3	TRBJ1-2	many	TRBD1	CASSQIQGATYGYTF	TGCGCCAGCAGCCAAATACAGGGGGCCACCTATGGCTACACCTTC
TRBV19	TRBJ2-2	-	TRBD1	CATRWDRASGELFF	TGTGCCACTCGGTGGGACAGGGCAAGCGGGGAGCTGTTTTTT
TRBV19	TRBJ2-5	-	TRBD2	CASSSGTSGETQYF	TGTGCCAGTAGTTCCGGGACTAGCGGCGAGACCCAGTACTTC
TRBV7-2	TRBJ2-3	-	-	CASSLEREWGTDTQYF	TGTGCCAGCAGCTTAGAGAGGGAGTGGGGCACAGATACGCAGTATTTT
TRBV12-3/TRBV12-4	TRBJ2-1	-	TRBD1	CASRGTGLYNEQFF	TGTGCCAGCAGGGGGACAGGGCTCTACAATGAGCAGTTCTTC
TRBV5-1	TRBJ2-7	few	-	CASSASSLAASYEQYF	TGCGCCAGCAGCGCTAGTTCATTAGCGGCCTCCTACGAGCAGTACTTC
TRBV20-1	TRBJ2-1	many	-	CSASPSANEQFF	TGCAGTGCTAGTCCTAGCGCCAATGAGCAGTTCTTC
TRBV29-1	TRBJ2-1	once	-	CSQDGRSSSYNEQFF	TGCAGTCAGGACGGACGCAGTAGCTCCTACAATGAGCAGTTCTTC
TRBV7-3	TRBJ2-1	-	TRBD2	CASSPWGGPDEQFF	TGTGCCAGCAGCCCGTGGGGGGGTCCCGATGAGCAGTTCTTC
TRBV3-1	TRBJ2-1	many	-	CASSQDEQWGDEQFF	TGTGCCAGCAGCCAAGACGAACAGTGGGGCGATGAGCAGTTCTTC
TRBV12-3/TRBV12-4	TRBJ2-1	-	TRBD1	CASSSPGQGPNEQFF	TGTGCCAGCAGTTCTCCGGGACAGGGACCCAATGAGCAGTTCTTC